The entry below gives a single T cell receptor (beta chain) sequence along with its context. The data originate from a study of blood T cell repertoires in COVID-19. As for the study in general: Sites in the United States, Italy and Spain provided acute and convalescent COVID-19 samples. The cDNA or gDNA used as material had been derived from T cells, B-cell-depleted T cells, or PBMCs.

Authors' data handling: The assay estimated nucleated cells by amplifying reference gene primers. TCRdb keeps only in-frame clones here, not all; method: immunoSEQ multiplex PCR. Clonal size and the V and J genes are those of that table, whereas D and trimming came from the DNA. The table records 260,000 or so clones, 65% to 90% of them present only once. Germline-derived CDR1 and CDR2 are MNHEY and SMNVEV (reference sequence). V lost 6 bases to trimming and J lost 5 bases, with 16 bases between them. The CDR3 spans 15 residues. In assigning cohorts, the study relied on participant-reported clinical history.

The source material was PBMCs or T cells enriched from blood (not recorded which). This rearrangement joins TRBV27 to TRBJ2-2; possibly TRBD1 for D (5 bases). This sequence was found in a young man who had recovered from COVID-19. The CDR3 nucleotides read TGTGCCAGCAGCCAAACCCCCCCAGGGACCGGGGAGCTGTTTTTT. As protein: CASSQTPPGTGELFF.